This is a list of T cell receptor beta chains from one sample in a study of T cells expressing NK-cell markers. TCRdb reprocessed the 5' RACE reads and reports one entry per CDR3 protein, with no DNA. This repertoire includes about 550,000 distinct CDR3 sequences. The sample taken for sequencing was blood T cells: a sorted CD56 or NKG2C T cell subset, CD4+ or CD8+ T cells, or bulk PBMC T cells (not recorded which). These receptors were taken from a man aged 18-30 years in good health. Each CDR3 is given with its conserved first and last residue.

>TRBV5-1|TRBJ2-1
CASSTPGLSNEQFF
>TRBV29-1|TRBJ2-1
CSVAQTANEQFF
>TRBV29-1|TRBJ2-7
CSYSSPTASEEQYF
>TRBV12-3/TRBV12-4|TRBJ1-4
CASRGGVGKLFF
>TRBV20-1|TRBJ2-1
CSAHHLLRLKNNEQFF
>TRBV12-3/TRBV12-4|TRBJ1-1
CASSFAGVDTEAFF
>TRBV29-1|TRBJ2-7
CSAVLGPYEQYF
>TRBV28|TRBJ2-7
CASSPLGLAGQYEQYF
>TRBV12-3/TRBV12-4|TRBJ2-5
CASSRTSGLNVETQYF
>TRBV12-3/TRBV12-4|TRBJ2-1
CASRLAGGINEQFF
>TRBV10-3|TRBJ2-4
CAISEPTGEAKNIQYF
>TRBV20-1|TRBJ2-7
CSARTGEAEQYF
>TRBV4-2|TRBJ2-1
CASSLFPGLAGDEQFF
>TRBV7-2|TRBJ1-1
CASSGRGTVNTEAFF
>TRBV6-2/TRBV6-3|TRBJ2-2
CASEAGENTGELFF
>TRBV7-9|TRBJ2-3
CASSLRLAGDTQYF
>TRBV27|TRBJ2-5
CASSPLGGETQYF
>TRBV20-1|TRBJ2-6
CSARDYGEQSGANVLTF
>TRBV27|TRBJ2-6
CASSFSRVGGLNSGANVLTF
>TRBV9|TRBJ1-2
CASSGNQGSYGYTF
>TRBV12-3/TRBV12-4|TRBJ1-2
CASKATANYGYTF
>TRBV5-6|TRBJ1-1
CASSARGLNTEAFF
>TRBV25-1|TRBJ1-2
CASSEWQGLGGYTF
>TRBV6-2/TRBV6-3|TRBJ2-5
CASTVNVMETQYF